The 21 T cell receptor beta chains below come from one sample, sequenced in a study of OX40 agonist ivuxolimab in advanced cancers. Produced via immunoSEQ multiplex PCR; TCRdb's table is partial and in-frame only. The sample has 50,000 to 70,000 clones, approximately 86% seen once. The material was CD4+ or CD8+ T cells sorted from blood, obtained in a trial of the OX40 agonist ivuxolimab. Source of these receptors: an adult with an advanced solid tumor such as melanoma, head and neck, liver or kidney cancer.

The chain is built from TRBV10-1 and TRBJ2-3; no reliable D call. Germline CDR1 reads WNHNN; CDR2 reads SYGVQD (reference sequence). V lost 3 bases to trimming and J lost 4 bases, with 11 bases between them. The CDR3 has 14 residues. CDR3 nucleotides: TGCGCCAGCAGTGAAAGCCACTGGCCAGATACGCAGTATTTT. It codes for CASSESHWPDTQYF.

In the case of this clone: In the same sample, other DNA sequences code for this CDR3. The gene calls are TRBV27 and TRBJ2-5; no clear D. V was pared by 5 bases and J by 5 bases, with 6 bases between. The length of the CDR3 is 11 residues. Germline V gene lookup returns CDR1 MNHEY and CDR2 SMNVEV (reference sequence). The CDR3 nucleotides are TGTGCCAGCAGTCTCGGTGAGACCCAGTACTTC. Encoded protein: CASSLGETQYF.

This chain links TRBV14 with TRBJ2-2; D ambiguous. Germline V gives CDR1 SGHDN, CDR2 FVKESK. The CDR3 covers 15 residues. Trimming removed 2 bases from V and 3 bases from J, with 10 bases in between. In DNA form, the CDR3 reads TGTGCCAGCAGCCAACGCGGCAGTGACACCGGGGAGCTGTTTTTT. Residues: CASSQRGSDTGELFF.

CDR3 protein: CASSRAPERRETQYF. The CDR3 DNA reads TGCGCCAGCAGCAGGGCTCCCGAGCGAAGGGAGACCCAGTACTTC. The chain uses TRBV5-1 and TRBJ2-5; D uncertain. The germline V gene encodes CDR1 SGHRS and CDR2 YFSETQ. Deletions cut 4 bases from V and 5 bases from J, with 18 bases between. This CDR3 spans 15 amino acids.

The rearrangement joins TRBV29-1 to TRBJ2-7; maybe TRBD1 (6 bases). V lost 0 bases, J lost 0 bases, and 9 bases lay in between. The CDR3 spans 14 residues. Germline V gene data show CDR1 as SQVTM and CDR2 as ANQGSEA. CDR3 nucleotide sequence: TGCAGCGTTGAAGACCAGGACAGCTCCTACGAGCAGTACTTC. Translation gives CSVEDQDSSYEQYF.

The V call is TRBV11-3, the J call TRBJ1-1; the match to TRBD1 covers 10 bases. Germline V CDR1 and CDR2: SGHNT, YENEEA. The CDR3 has 13 amino acids. V gave up 0 bases and J gave up 8 bases; unmatched junction bases: 0. Here the CDR3 DNA reads TGTGCCAGCAGCTTAGAGACAGGGGGCGAAGCTTTCTTT. Translated, it gives CASSLETGGEAFF.

This sequence joins TRBV28 and TRBJ2-3; a weak D match, TRBD2 (6 bases). CDR1 MDHEN and CDR2 SYDVKM come from the germline V gene. Trimming left V 7 bases short and J 3 bases short, with 17 bases between. CDR3 length: 15 residues. CDR3 region: CASTHPGLGTDTQYF. CDR3 sequence (DNA): TGTGCCAGCACCCACCCGGGACTGGGGACAGATACGCAGTATTTT.

This clone showed up just once. The V gene is TRBV7-9, the J gene TRBJ1-5, with unresolved D. Trimming shortened V by 1 base and J by 3 bases, and 1 base separated the two germline ends. Looked up from germline, CDR1 is SEHNR and CDR2 is FQNEAQ (reference sequence). The length of the CDR3 is 12 residues. The CDR3 reads CASSLVNQPQHF. CDR3 coding DNA: TGTGCCAGCAGCTTAGTCAATCAGCCCCAGCATTTT.

The chain combines TRBV4-1 with TRBJ1-4; D is uncertain. There are 16 residues in the CDR3. V dropped 4 bases and J dropped 0 bases, with 12 bases sitting between them. CDR1 is MGHRA and CDR2 is YSYEKL in the germline V gene. The CDR3 DNA reads TGCGCCAGCAGCCCTGGGCTCACCGCAACTAATGAAAAACTGTTTTTT. This translates into CASSPGLTATNEKLFF.

In this sample, this clone turned up once. The rearrangement joins TRBV9 to TRBJ2-3; the D is unclear. The V end lost 2 bases, the J end lost 4 bases, and 17 bases lay between the germline ends. This CDR3 spans 16 amino acids. CDR1 is SGDLS, CDR2 YYNGEE, per germline. The CDR3 region has the DNA TGTGCCAGCAGCGTGAGAAAGGACCCCGACTCAGATACGCAGTATTTT. Protein sequence: CASSVRKDPDSDTQYF.

This chain connects TRBV4-2 to TRBJ1-2, with D unclear. CDR3 length: 14 residues. V was trimmed by 3 bases and J by 2 bases, leaving 10 bases between them. The V gene's germline CDR1 is LGHNA and CDR2 YNFKEQ. The CDR3 reads CASSHRTSNYGYTF. The CDR3 region has the DNA TGTGCCAGCAGCCACAGGACGTCAAACTATGGCTACACCTTC.

This clone turned up a few times. In DNA form, the CDR3 reads TGTGCCAGCAGCTTAAATGGCGGGGGCCAAGAGACCCAGTACTTC. Its protein is CASSLNGGGQETQYF. This rearrangement joins TRBV11-2 to TRBJ2-5; 7 bases are a match to TRBD2. CDR3 length: 15 amino acids. CDR1 is SGHAT, CDR2 FQNNGV, per germline. Trimming at V came to 2 bases and at J to 1 base, leaving 4 bases not matched to a gene.

V usage is TRBV19 and J usage is TRBJ2-1; 10 positions match TRBD2. The ends lost 0 bases at V and 4 bases at J; junction bases unmatched: 3. Germline-derived CDR1 and CDR2 are LNHDA and SQIVND (reference sequence). This CDR3 comprises 16 residues. CDR3 amino acids: CASSIDASGSYNEQFF. The CDR3, as DNA: TGTGCCAGTAGTATAGACGCTAGCGGGAGTTACAATGAGCAGTTCTTC.

The chain recombines TRBV7-9 with TRBJ2-7; TRBD1 agrees at 7 bases. The CDR3 has 14 residues. The V segment lost 4 bases and the J segment 7 bases; nucleotides outside the gene matches: 10. Germline V gives CDR1 SEHNR, CDR2 FQNEAQ (reference sequence). The CDR3 is CASSSGDSLDEQYF. The CDR3 DNA reads as TGTGCCAGCAGCTCCGGGGACAGCTTAGATGAGCAGTACTTC.

As concerns this clone: The sample contains more than one DNA sequence encoding this CDR3. The genes are TRBV6-5 and TRBJ2-7, with TRBD2 identical over 10 bases. Germline loops: CDR1 MNHEY, CDR2 SVGAGI. CDR3 size: 15 residues. Trimming cost V 6 bases and J 7 bases; bases outside gene matches: 12. CDR3 in amino acids: CASSIRLAGTREQYF. For the CDR3, the DNA is TGTGCCAGCAGCATCCGACTAGCGGGTACAAGAGAGCAGTACTTC.

The chain couples TRBV27 to TRBJ1-1; a weak D match, TRBD1 (5 bases). The CDR3 extends over 13 amino acids. Trimming removed 5 bases from V and 5 bases from J, with 12 bases in between. CDR1 is MNHEY and CDR2 is SMNVEV in the germline V gene (reference sequence). The CDR3 sequence is CASSPGSRTEAFF. CDR3 sequence (DNA): TGTGCCAGCAGTCCAGGGAGTCGGACTGAAGCTTTCTTT.

V gene TRBV29-1 combines with J gene TRBJ2-1; 9 positions match TRBD1. The V and J ends lost 8 bases and 11 bases, in that order; junction bases with no gene match: 10. The CDR3 has 12 residues. From germline, CDR1 is SQVTM and CDR2 ANQGSEA. The CDR3 DNA reads TGCAGCATTTCCGGGACAGGGAATAAGCAGTTCTTC. Amino acids: CSISGTGNKQFF.

The J gene is TRBJ1-5, the V gene TRBV10-2; 8 positions match TRBD1. Looked up from germline, CDR1 is WSHSY and CDR2 is SAAADI. J was trimmed by 2 bases and V by 4 bases; bases with no gene match: 16. The CDR3 length is 19 residues. CDR3 sequence reads: CASSAPIWESGQGNQPQHF. CDR3 nucleotide sequence: TGCGCCAGCAGTGCCCCCATCTGGGAATCGGGACAGGGCAATCAGCCCCAGCATTTT.

This chain connects TRBV19 to TRBJ2-7, with 11 bases identical to TRBD2. V lost 5 bases, J lost 9 bases, and 12 bases stayed unmatched. The CDR3 sequence is 15 residues long. The V gene's germline CDR1 is LNHDA and CDR2 SQIVND (reference sequence). CDR3 DNA: TGTGCCAGTAGTGGGACGGGACTAGCGGATCCATGGCAGTACTTC. This sequence encodes CASSGTGLADPWQYF.

This chain joins TRBV7-3 and TRBJ2-5, with D unresolved. Germline V CDR1 and CDR2: SGHTA, FQGTGA. This CDR3 spans 13 amino acids. The germline V and J ends were trimmed by 5 bases and 5 bases, with 12 bases remaining between them. Here the CDR3 reads CASSRTVRETQYF. In DNA form, the CDR3 reads TGTGCCAGCAGCCGTACGGTCAGGGAGACCCAGTACTTC.

This chain links TRBV5-6 with TRBJ2-5; D might be TRBD1 (5 bases). The V end was cut by 2 bases, the J end by 4 bases, with 12 bases between. In germline, CDR1 is SGHDT, CDR2 YYEEEE. The length of the CDR3 is 14 residues. The CDR3 loop reads CASSLVGLGETQYF. The CDR3, as DNA: TGTGCCAGCAGCTTAGTGGGGCTCGGAGAGACCCAGTACTTC.